This record covers a single TCR beta chain. This sample includes further DNA sequences coding for the same CDR3. This sample is part of a study of blood T cell repertoires in COVID-19. TCRdb's copy holds only in-frame clones and misses some; the assay was immunoSEQ multiplex PCR. Among tens of thousands of clones listed, 70% to 90% were seen once. This TCR came from a man in his 70s with active COVID-19. Sample: peripheral blood.

The CDR3 sequence is CASSQETRGTEAFF. The DNA for the CDR3 is TGCGCCAGCAGCCAAGAGACCAGGGGAACTGAAGCTTTCTTT. The chain joins TRBV4-3 to TRBJ1-1, with D perhaps matching TRBD1 (6 bases). CDR3 size: 14 residues. CDR1 is LGHNA, CDR2 YSLEER, per germline. The V and J ends lost 0 bases and 5 bases respectively, with 10 bases between them.